This T cell receptor (beta chain) was obtained from a study of blood T cell repertoires in COVID-19. The germline V and J ends were trimmed by 8 bases and 10 bases, with 15 bases remaining between them. Germline CDR1 and CDR2: MNHEY and SVGAGI. The CDR3 consists of 13 residues. TCRdb's table, derived via immunoSEQ multiplex PCR, lists solely in-frame clones and lacks some. The sample holds hundreds of thousands of clones; 70% to 90% are singletons and the top ten take roughly 1.8%. Participants had their cohort set by participant-reported clinical history. The V and J genes are TRBV6-5 and TRBJ1-6; tentative D call: TRBD1 (5 bases). This receptor was obtained from a woman younger than 35 with acute COVID-19. Sequenced material: PBMCs or T cells enriched from blood (not recorded which). The CDR3 nucleotides are TGTGCCAGCGACCGGACGGGGGACTCACCCCTCCACTTT. Translation gives CASDRTGDSPLHF.